A selection of T cell receptor beta chains follows, all from one sample in a study of cytomegalovirus exposure and HLA in healthy donors. Some clones are missing from TCRdb's copy, which holds only in-frame ones; the method was immunoSEQ multiplex PCR. The profile shows fewer than 200,000 clones, approximately 88% of them singletons. The sample comprised PBMCs. These receptors originate from a man aged 30 to 45 in good health and CMV-seronegative. CDR3s include the opening cysteine and the closing phenylalanine or tryptophan. A D gene is named only where the DNA matches it firmly.

cdr3_aa cdr3_nt j_call v_call d_call
CASSSFGSEPGNSPLHF TGCGCCAGCAGCAGCTTTGGGTCTGAACCGGGTAATTCACCCCTCCACTTT TRBJ1-6 TRBV5-1 .
CASSPQGVPYEQYF TGTGCCAGCAGCCCTCAGGGGGTTCCCTACGAGCAGTACTTC TRBJ2-7 TRBV7-9 TRBD1
CASSFGQGYGYTF TGTGCCAGCAGCTTCGGACAGGGGTATGGCTACACCTTC TRBJ1-2 TRBV11-1 TRBD1
CASSPLASPETQYF TGTGCCAGCTCACCACTAGCGTCGCCGGAGACCCAGTACTTC TRBJ2-5 TRBV18 .
CASSASGAAGGNTIYF TGTGCCAGCAGTGCCTCAGGAGCAGCGGGTGGAAACACCATATATTTT TRBJ1-3 TRBV25-1 .
CASSIGTEYYNEQFF TGTGCCAGTAGTATAGGGACAGAGTACTACAATGAGCAGTTCTTC TRBJ2-1 TRBV19 .
CASSYVAGGLEQYF TGTGCCAGCAGTTACGTAGCGGGAGGGCTTGAGCAGTACTTC TRBJ2-7 TRBV6-5 TRBD2
CASSLPQTGNTEAFF TGTGCCAGCAGCTTGCCCCAGACAGGGAACACTGAAGCTTTCTTT TRBJ1-1 TRBV11-3 .
CASSKLAGETQYF TGTGCCAGCAGCAAACTAGCTGGTGAGACCCAGTACTTC TRBJ2-5 TRBV7-8 .
CASSQDTGVYEQYF TGTGCCAGCAGCCAAGATACAGGGGTGTACGAGCAGTACTTC TRBJ2-7 TRBV4-2 TRBD1